Included here is one T cell receptor beta chain sequence, with context. This sample stems from a study of T cell changes during pregnancy in multiple sclerosis. This CDR3 has 15 amino acids. CDR1 and CDR2 (germline): SGHRS, YFSETQ. J was trimmed by 4 bases and V by 4 bases; bases with no gene match: 8. Generated by immunoSEQ multiplex PCR, the TCRdb table keeps only in-frame clones and is missing some. The sample holds about 80,000 clones; about 90% are singletons and the top ten take 1.4% to 1.5%. The receptor comes from a female donor with multiple sclerosis, enrolled in a pregnancy study. The chain is built from TRBV5-1 and TRBJ1-2; TRBD1 matches 9 bases. The material sequenced was peripheral blood, taken before pregnancy. CDR3 loop: CASSPLGQGPYGYTF. The CDR3 bases are TGCGCCAGCAGCCCCCTCGGACAGGGGCCCTATGGCTACACCTTC.